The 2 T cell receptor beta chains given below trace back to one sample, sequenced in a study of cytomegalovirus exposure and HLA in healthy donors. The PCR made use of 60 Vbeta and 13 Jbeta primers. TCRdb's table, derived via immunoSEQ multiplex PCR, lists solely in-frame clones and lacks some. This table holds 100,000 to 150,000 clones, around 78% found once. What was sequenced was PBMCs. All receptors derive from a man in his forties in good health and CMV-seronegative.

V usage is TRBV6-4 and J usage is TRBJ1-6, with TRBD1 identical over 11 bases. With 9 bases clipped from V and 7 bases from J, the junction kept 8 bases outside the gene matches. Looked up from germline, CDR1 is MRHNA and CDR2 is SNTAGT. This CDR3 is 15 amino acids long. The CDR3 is CARQRGDRGNSPLHF. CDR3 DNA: TGTGCCAGACAGCGGGGGGACAGGGGGAATTCACCCCTCCACTTT.

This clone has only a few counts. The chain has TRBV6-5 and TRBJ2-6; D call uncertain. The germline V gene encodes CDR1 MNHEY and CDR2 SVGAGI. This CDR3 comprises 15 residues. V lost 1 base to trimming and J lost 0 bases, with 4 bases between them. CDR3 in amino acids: CASSYFSSGANVLTF. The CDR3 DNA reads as TGTGCCAGCAGTTACTTTAGCTCTGGGGCCAACGTCCTGACTTTC.